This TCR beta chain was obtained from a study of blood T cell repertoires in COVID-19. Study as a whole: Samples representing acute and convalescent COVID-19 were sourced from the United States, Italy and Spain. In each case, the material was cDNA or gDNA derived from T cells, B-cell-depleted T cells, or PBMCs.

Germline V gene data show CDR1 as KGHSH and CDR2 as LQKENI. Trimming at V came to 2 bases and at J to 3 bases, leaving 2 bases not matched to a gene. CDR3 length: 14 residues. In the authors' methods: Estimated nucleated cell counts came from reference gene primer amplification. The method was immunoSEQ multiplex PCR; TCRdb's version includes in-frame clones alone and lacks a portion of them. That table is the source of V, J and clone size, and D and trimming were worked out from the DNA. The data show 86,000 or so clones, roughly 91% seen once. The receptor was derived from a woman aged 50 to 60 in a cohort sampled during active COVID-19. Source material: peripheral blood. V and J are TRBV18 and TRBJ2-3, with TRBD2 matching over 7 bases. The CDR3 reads CASSPAAGTDTQYF. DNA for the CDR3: TGTGCCAGCTCACCAGCAGCGGGGACAGATACGCAGTATTTT.